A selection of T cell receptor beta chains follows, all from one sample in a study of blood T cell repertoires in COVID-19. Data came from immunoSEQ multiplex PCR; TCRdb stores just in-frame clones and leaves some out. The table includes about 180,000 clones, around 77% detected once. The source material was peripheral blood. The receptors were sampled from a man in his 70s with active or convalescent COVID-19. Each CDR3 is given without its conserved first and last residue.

CDR3aa: ASSSGQGVNTEAF; j_gene: TRBJ1-1; v_gene: TRBV7-9
CDR3aa: ASSLAAVAVETQY; j_gene: TRBJ2-5; v_gene: TRBV7-9
CDR3aa: ASSLGPSGTTDTQY; j_gene: TRBJ2-3; v_gene: TRBV7-8
CDR3aa: ASSHFTGELF; j_gene: TRBJ2-2; v_gene: TRBV11-2
CDR3aa: ASSPGGAYGYT; j_gene: TRBJ1-2; v_gene: TRBV18
CDR3aa: ASSLGTPNYGYT; j_gene: TRBJ1-2; v_gene: TRBV13
CDR3aa: AWRVQMNTEAF; j_gene: TRBJ1-1; v_gene: TRBV30
CDR3aa: ASSRDRGGETQY; j_gene: TRBJ2-5; v_gene: TRBV7-2
CDR3aa: ASSGLSNTEAF; j_gene: TRBJ1-1; v_gene: TRBV9
CDR3aa: ASSFGLQVNTEAF; j_gene: TRBJ1-1; v_gene: TRBV5-1
CDR3aa: ASSLRVSTSGNTIY; j_gene: TRBJ1-3; v_gene: TRBV5-1
CDR3aa: ASSLAQGETEQY; j_gene: TRBJ2-7; v_gene: TRBV5-5
CDR3aa: ASSEGRGSYNEQF; j_gene: TRBJ2-1; v_gene: TRBV6-1
CDR3aa: ASSQGNYGYT; j_gene: TRBJ1-2; v_gene: TRBV6-5
CDR3aa: ASGSGTGDREAF; j_gene: TRBJ1-1; v_gene: TRBV9
CDR3aa: ASSHHLGGTGTDTQY; j_gene: TRBJ2-3; v_gene: TRBV3-1/TRBV3-2
CDR3aa: ATSDPSGFSYEQY; j_gene: TRBJ2-7; v_gene: TRBV24-1
CDR3aa: ASAGSSTGGYT; j_gene: TRBJ1-2; v_gene: TRBV10-2
CDR3aa: ASSYPLAGKQETQY; j_gene: TRBJ2-5; v_gene: TRBV6-6
CDR3aa: ASSLSGVHYEQY; j_gene: TRBJ2-7; v_gene: TRBV5-1
CDR3aa: ASSQVSLSSYEQY; j_gene: TRBJ2-7; v_gene: TRBV4-1
CDR3aa: ASSRSGGMNNEQF; j_gene: TRBJ2-1; v_gene: TRBV3-1/TRBV3-2
CDR3aa: ASSLEGTGVGEQF; j_gene: TRBJ2-1; v_gene: TRBV5-5
CDR3aa: ASSYPTLRGRTEAF; j_gene: TRBJ1-1; v_gene: TRBV6-5
CDR3aa: ASSLSRQGWETQY; j_gene: TRBJ2-5; v_gene: TRBV27
CDR3aa: ARVRGRKDYNEQF; j_gene: TRBJ2-1; v_gene: TRBV21-1
CDR3aa: VSSTDRVFGYGYT; j_gene: TRBJ1-2; v_gene: TRBV19
CDR3aa: ASSPVRNQPQH; j_gene: TRBJ1-5; v_gene: TRBV18
CDR3aa: ASSLSPTNYEQY; j_gene: TRBJ2-7; v_gene: TRBV5-5
CDR3aa: ASSPRTGGSDTQY; j_gene: TRBJ2-3; v_gene: TRBV18
CDR3aa: ASSHRQGRGVWDTQY; j_gene: TRBJ2-3; v_gene: TRBV5-1